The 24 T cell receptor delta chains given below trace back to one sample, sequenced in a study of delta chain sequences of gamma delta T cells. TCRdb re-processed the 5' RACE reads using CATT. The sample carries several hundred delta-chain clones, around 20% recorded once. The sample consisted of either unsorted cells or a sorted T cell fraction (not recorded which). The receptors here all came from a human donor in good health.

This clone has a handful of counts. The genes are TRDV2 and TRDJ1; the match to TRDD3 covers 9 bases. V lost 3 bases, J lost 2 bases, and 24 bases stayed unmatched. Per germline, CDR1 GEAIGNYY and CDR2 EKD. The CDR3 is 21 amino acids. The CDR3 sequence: CACDPVLGEDSNQIGTDKLIF. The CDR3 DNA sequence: TGTGCCTGTGACCCCGTACTGGGGGAAGACTCGAATCAGATTGGGACCGATAAACTCATCTTT.

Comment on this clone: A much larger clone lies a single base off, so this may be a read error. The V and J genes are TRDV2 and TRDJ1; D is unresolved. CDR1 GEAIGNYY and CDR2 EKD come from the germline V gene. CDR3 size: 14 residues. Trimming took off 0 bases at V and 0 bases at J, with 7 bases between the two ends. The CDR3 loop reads CACDTIEYTDKLIF. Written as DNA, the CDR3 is TGTGCCTGTGACACCATCGAGTACACCGATAAACTCATCTTT.

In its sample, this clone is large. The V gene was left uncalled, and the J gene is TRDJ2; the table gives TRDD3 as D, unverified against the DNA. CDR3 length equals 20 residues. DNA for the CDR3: TGTTCCGTGCGCTCTTGGGGGGATGCCTGTGGTAGTGCTTTGACAGCACAACTCTTCTTT. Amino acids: CSVRSWGDACGSALTAQLFF.

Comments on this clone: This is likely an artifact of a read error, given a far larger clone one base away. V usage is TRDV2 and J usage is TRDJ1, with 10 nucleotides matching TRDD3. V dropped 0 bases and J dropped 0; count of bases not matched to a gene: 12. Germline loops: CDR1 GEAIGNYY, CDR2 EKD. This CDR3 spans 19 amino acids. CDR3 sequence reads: CACDTMSPLGDSYTDKLIF. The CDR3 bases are TGTGCCTGTGACACCATGTCCCCACTGGGGGATTCGTACACCGATAAACTCATCTTT.

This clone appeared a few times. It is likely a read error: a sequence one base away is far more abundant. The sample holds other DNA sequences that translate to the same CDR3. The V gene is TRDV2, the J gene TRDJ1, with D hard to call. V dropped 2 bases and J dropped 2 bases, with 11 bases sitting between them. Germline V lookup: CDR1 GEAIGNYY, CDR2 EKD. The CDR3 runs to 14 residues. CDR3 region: CACDNLLETDKLIF. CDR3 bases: TGTGCCTGTGACAACTTACTTGAGACCGATAAACTCATCTTT.

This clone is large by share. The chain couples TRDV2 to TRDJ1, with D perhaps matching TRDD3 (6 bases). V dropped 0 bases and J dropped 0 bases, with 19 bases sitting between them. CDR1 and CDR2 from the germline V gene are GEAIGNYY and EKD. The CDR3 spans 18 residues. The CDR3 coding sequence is TGTGCCTGTGACACCGTACCGGGGGACACCCATTACACCGATAAACTCATCTTT. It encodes CACDTVPGDTHYTDKLIF.

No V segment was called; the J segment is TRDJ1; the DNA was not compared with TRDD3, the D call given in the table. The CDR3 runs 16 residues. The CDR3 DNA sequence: TGCTCTGTTCTCTTCTTGGGGGTCACGGGGGCCGATAAACTCATCTTT. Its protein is CSVLFLGVTGADKLIF.

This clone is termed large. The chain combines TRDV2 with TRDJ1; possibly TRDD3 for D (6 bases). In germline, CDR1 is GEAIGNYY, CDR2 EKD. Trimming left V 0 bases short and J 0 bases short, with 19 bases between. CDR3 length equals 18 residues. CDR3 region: CACDTVSVGGPHTDKLIF. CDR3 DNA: TGTGCCTGTGACACCGTATCAGTCGGGGGACCCCACACCGATAAACTCATCTTT.

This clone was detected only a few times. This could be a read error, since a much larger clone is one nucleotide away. The CDR3 DNA follows: TGTGCCTGTGACACCGTCGATCTGGGGGATCCCCCCTCCTGGGACACCCGACAGATGTTTTTC. Translated: CACDTVDLGDPPSWDTRQMFF. The chain combines TRDV2 with TRDJ3; 9 bases line up with TRDD3. Germline lookup yields CDR1 GEAIGNYY and CDR2 EKD. V lost 0 bases and J lost 0; bases outside the gene matches: 11. CDR3 length: 21 residues.

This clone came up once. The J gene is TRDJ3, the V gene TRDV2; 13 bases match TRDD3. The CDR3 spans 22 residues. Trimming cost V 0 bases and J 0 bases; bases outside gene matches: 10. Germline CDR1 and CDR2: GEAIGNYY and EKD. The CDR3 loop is CACDTVLGDTQPSSWDTRQMFF. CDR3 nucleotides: TGTGCCTGTGACACCGTACTGGGGGATACGCAACCTAGCTCCTGGGACACCCGACAGATGTTTTTC.

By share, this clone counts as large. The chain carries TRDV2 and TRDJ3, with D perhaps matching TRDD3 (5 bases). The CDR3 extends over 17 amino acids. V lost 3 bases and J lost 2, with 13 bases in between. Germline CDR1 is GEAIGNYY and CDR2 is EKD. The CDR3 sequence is CACDRMLGAWDTRQMFF. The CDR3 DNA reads TGTGCCTGTGACCGTATGCTGGGAGCCTGGGACACCCGACAGATGTTTTTC.

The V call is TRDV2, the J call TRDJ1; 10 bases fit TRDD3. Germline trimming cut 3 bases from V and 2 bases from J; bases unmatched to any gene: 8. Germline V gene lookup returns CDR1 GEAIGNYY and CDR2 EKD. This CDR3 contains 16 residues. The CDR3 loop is CACDPLLGDRTDKLIF. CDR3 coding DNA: TGTGCCTGTGACCCTTTGCTGGGGGATAGGACCGATAAACTCATCTTT.

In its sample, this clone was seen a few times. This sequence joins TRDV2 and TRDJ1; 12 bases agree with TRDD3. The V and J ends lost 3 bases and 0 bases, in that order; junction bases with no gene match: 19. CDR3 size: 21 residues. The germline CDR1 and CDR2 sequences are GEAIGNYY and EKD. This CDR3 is CACDGVGVLGDTRGYTDKLIF. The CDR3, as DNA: TGTGCCTGTGACGGAGTCGGGGTACTGGGGGATACAAGAGGGTACACCGATAAACTCATCTTT.

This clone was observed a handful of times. The CDR3: CACDTVAGGPSYTDKLIF. DNA of the CDR3: TGTGCCTGTGACACCGTTGCTGGGGGACCCTCTTACACCGATAAACTCATCTTT. The J gene is TRDJ1, the V gene TRDV2; TRDD3 matches 8 bases. The V and J ends lost 0 bases and 0 bases, in that order; junction bases with no gene match: 11. The CDR3 loop spans 18 amino acids. The germline V gene has CDR1 GEAIGNYY and CDR2 EKD.

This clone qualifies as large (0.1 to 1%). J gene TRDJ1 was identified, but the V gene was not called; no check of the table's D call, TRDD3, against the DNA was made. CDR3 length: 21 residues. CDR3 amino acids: CARFYSWGTHDIGDTDDKLIF. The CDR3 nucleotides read TGTGCTCGGTTTTACTCTTGGGGGACACACGACATCGGGGATACGGACGATAAACTCATCTTT.

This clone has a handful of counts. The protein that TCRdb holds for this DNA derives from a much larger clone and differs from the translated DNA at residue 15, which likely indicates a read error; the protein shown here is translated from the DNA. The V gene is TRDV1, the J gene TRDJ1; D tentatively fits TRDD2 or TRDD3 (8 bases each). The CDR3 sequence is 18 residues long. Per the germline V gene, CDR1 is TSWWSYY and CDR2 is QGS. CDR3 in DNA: TGTGCTCTTGGGGTCTACTTCCTACCGGGGGATATTACCGATGAACTCATCTTT. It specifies CALGVYFLPGDITDELIF.

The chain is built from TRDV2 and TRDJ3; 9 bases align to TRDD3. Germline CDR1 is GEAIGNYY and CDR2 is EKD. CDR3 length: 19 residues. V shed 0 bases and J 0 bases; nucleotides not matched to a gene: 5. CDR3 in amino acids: CACDTVLGDLSWDTRQMFF. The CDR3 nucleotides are TGTGCCTGTGACACCGTACTGGGGGACCTCTCCTGGGACACCCGACAGATGTTTTTC.

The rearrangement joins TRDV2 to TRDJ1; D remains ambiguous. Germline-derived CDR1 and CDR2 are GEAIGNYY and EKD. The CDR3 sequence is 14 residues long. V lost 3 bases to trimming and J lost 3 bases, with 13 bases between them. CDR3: CACDPILSPDKLIF. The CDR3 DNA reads TGTGCCTGTGACCCTATCTTATCCCCCGATAAACTCATCTTT.

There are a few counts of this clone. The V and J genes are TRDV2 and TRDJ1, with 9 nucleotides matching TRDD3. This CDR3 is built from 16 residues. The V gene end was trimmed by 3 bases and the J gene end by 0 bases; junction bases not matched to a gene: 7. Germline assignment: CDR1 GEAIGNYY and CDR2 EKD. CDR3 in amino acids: CACDPLGEQYTDKLIF. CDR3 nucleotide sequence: TGTGCCTGTGACCCACTGGGGGAACAGTACACCGATAAACTCATCTTT.

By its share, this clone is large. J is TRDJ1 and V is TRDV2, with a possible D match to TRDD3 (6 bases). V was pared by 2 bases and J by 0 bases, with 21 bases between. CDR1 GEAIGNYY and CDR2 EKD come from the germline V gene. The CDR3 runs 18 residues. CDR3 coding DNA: TGTGCCTGTGACAAACTGGGACCCAGAGGGGATCACACCGATAAACTCATCTTT. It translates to CACDKLGPRGDHTDKLIF.

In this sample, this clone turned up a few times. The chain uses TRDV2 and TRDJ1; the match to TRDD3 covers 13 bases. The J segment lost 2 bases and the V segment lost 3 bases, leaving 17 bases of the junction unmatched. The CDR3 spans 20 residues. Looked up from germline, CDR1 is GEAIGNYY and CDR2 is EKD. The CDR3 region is CACDEVDPMALGDTTDKLIF. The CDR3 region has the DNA TGTGCCTGTGACGAGGTGGACCCTATGGCACTGGGGGATACGACCGATAAACTCATCTTT.

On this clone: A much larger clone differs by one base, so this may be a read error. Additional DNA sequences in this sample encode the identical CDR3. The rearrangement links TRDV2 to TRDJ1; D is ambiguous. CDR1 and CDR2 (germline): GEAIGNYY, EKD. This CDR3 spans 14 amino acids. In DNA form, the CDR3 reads TGTGCCTGTGACACCGTCGAGTACACCGATAAACTCATCTTC. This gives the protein CACDTVEYTDKLIF.

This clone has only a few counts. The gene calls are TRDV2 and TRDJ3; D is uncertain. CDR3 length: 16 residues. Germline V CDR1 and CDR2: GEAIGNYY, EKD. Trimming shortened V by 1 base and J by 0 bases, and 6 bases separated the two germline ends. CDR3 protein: CACDTQSSWDTRQMFF. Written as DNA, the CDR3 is TGTGCCTGTGACACACAGAGCTCCTGGGACACCCGACAGATGTTTTTC.

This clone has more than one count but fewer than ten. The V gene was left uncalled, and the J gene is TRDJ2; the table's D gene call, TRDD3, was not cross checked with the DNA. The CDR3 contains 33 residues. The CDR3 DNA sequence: TGTTCTGGCTTCTTGGGGGAGACTGACAGGGAGCAAATAGGTAGCAAGGTTTTTCGTAATGATGCCTGTGGTAGTGCTTTGACAGCACAACTCTTCTTT. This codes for CSGFLGETDREQIGSKVFRNDACGSALTAQLFF.